This T cell receptor (beta chain) was found in a study of PD-L1 blockade in urothelial cancer. Across the whole study: Men with urothelial cancer arising in the bladder made up about 85% of the roughly 29 patients. Blood was subjected to analysis at 3 weeks (second dose) and 6 weeks following treatment start.

Produced via immunoSEQ multiplex PCR; TCRdb's table is partial and in-frame only. The table records some 31,000 clones, 70% to 80% of them present only once. Regarding time point: peripheral blood 6 weeks after treatment start. With V trimmed by 1 base and J by 4 bases, 8 bases remained unmatched. CDR1 is SQVTM, CDR2 ANQGSEA, per germline. This CDR3 contains 15 residues. The receptor's source is a man aged 70-80 years with urothelial cancer. This chain uses TRBV29-1 with TRBJ1-1; 8 nucleotides line up with TRBD1. The sample here was PBMCs, taken around atezolizumab (anti-PD-L1) treatment. CDR3 nucleotides: TGCAGCGTTGAAGTGACGGACAGGGCCACCACTGAAGCTTTCTTT. Translated: CSVEVTDRATTEAFF.